The rows below give T cell receptor beta chains drawn from one sample of a study of T cell responses to AZD1222 COVID-19 vaccine. The data were produced by immunoSEQ multiplex PCR, yet TCRdb's version contains in-frame clones alone and is incomplete. This table has 150,000 or so clones, 80% to 95% appearing once. Source: peripheral blood, taken on day 0 of AZD1222 vaccination. These TCRs come from an adult in good health. Both conserved end residues are part of each CDR3. Fields, in order: V gene, CDR3 protein.

>TRBV7-2
CASSPGLFSGNTIYF
>TRBV24-1
CATSHTPSYNSPLHF
>TRBV2
CASGNHRDGDTQYF
>TRBV19
CASTSGRETQYF
>TRBV27
CASSSVDSLNYGYTF
>TRBV28
CASLGAVWDNSPLHF
>TRBV14
CASSQDRVTEASGYTF
>TRBV9
CASSPSGGEQFF
>TRBV5-5
CASSSGPTNQAGNTIYF
>TRBV13
CASSHTGLSSYEQYF
>TRBV5-1
CASSLARVVRAAQHF
>TRBV24-1
CATSDSTVMNTGELFF
>TRBV12-3/TRBV12-4
CASRTGDNYGYTF
>TRBV10-2
CASSLFRGHEAFF
>TRBV11-3
CASSLNSGGDGETQYF
>TRBV7-2
CASSLASGQFYNEQFF
>TRBV4-2
CASSQQTVVWGGASTDTQYF
>TRBV28
CASSSAGGTNSPLHF
>TRBV12-3/TRBV12-4
CASGGQGEYGYTF
>TRBV10-3
CAISEWASGIGSITYEQYF
>TRBV7-2
CASSFDINTGELFF
>TRBV9
CASTRTGVVETQYF
>TRBV11-1
CASSHVGEKLFF
>TRBV7-3
CASSLTPGKGQETQYF
>TRBV7-2
CASSLEGGNQPQHF
>TRBV23-1
CASTLRGGAPYEQYF